This T cell receptor beta chain came from a study of blood T cell repertoires in COVID-19. Study-level background: Donors in the United States, Italy and Spain gave samples during acute or convalescent COVID-19. From T cells, B-cell-depleted T cells, or PBMCs came the material, which was cDNA or gDNA.

In the source study's methods: Amplified reference gene primers provided the basis for estimating nucleated cell counts. The protocol was immunoSEQ multiplex PCR, while the TCRdb copy is restricted to in-frame clones and leaves out a portion. The D gene and trimming were derived from the DNA, and the V and J assignments and clone size from that table. The table shows 200,000 to 250,000 clones, with under 90% occurring only once. In germline, CDR1 is ENHRY, CDR2 SYGVKD. With 5 bases removed from V and 5 bases from J, the gap between germline ends came to 14 bases. The CDR3 covers 14 residues. This TCR came from a woman older than 75 with active or convalescent COVID-19. The sample comprised peripheral blood. J is TRBJ2-3 and V is TRBV10-3; D is undetermined. CDR3 region: CAISFPAARDTQYF. The CDR3 nucleotides read TGTGCCATCAGTTTCCCCGCGGCGCGAGATACGCAGTATTTT.